This TCR beta chain is drawn from a study of T cell responses to AZD1222 COVID-19 vaccine (dated by TCRdb to the early 2020s). Study-level background: AZD1222 recipients with second doses at about 4 weeks or about 12 weeks were pooled, because spike-specific TCR depth and breadth did not differ between schedules. TCR sequencing covered fewer than 250 trial participants: 200 to 210 given two doses of AZD1222 and 26 given two doses of MenACWY control vaccine. Trial participants were enrolled by age into 18-55, 56-69 and 70-plus year subgroups, with around 150, 28 and 57 TCR-sequenced participants respectively. What the work shows at the level of the full study, not this receptor alone: The 56-69-year group was small, and its depth increase did not reach significance, likely because of low power. Conclusions about previously exposed vaccinees are limited, since just six AZD1222 recipients were seropositive for SARS-CoV-2 at baseline. Because no day 14 peak-response samples were available, repertoires were characterized only after the peak T cell response. Most participants were white British and females outnumbered males, and the authors suggested that clonal diversity may have been underestimated. Reportedly, almost half of the unique spike-specific TCRs recognized epitopes lying outside the regions that are mutated in the B.1.351 and B.1.1.7 variants. After two AZD1222 doses, spike-specific TCR breadth and depth were significantly higher than at day 0 and than in MenACWY recipients. Vaccine-associated CD4 TCRs spanned the whole spike protein, with dominant responses in regions 160-218 and 743-854.

About this clone itself: Its antigen specificity is not known. The sample holds no much larger clone one base away, and base qualities are not on file.

The CDR3 runs 12 amino acids, cysteine and phenylalanine included. Here the CDR3 DNA is all that survives: 36 bases in frame from base 1. The germline ends are 9 bases apart after V is trimmed by 6 bases and J by 4 bases. The germline V gene (reference sequence) supplies CDR1 LNHDA and CDR2 SQIVND. What the time point label conveys for this sample: baseline before first vaccination. Vaccinee samples came from UK trials COV001 and COV002, including a single-blind randomized controlled phase 2/3 trial of AZD1222 (ChAdOx1 nCoV-19) in healthy adults. For TCRbeta chain sequencing, PBMC samples were collected from trial participants at day 0 and at day 28 after the second dose. The CDR3 regions of human TCRbeta chains were analyzed by immunosequencing. Processing in the source paper ran as follows. Repertoire TCRs were checked for matches against a reference library of SARS-CoV-2-specific TCRs that had been generated using the MIRA antigen-specificity platform. Breadth meant the fraction of unique TCRs that were SARS-CoV-2-associated, whereas depth meant the fraction of total T cells that were SARS-CoV-2-associated. Each spike-specific TCR was assigned to its reactive spike region and to a CD4 or CD8 class using the MIRA data. Log10-transformed breadth and depth values were compared by one-way ANOVA with Sidak's multiple comparisons tests. Sourced from immuneACCESS, this table was stored by TCRdb with only in-frame sequences that have V and J called. A share of the clones is absent; for the studies checked, an unresolved V gene accounts for under half, and the remainder has no known explanation. V, J and clone size are taken as reported in that table, and D and trimming were inferred from the DNA itself. Counted in this sample were approximately 120,000 clones; around 89% of them appeared once. The biggest ten clones account for roughly 4.4% of the sample.

The sequence is built from TRBV19 and TRBJ2-5; the D gene assignment is ambiguous. The receptor comes from an adult in good health. Source: peripheral blood, taken on day 0 of AZD1222 vaccination. For the CDR3, the sequence is CASSPIGETQYF. The DNA sequence is TGTGCCAGTAGCCCTATTGGAGAGACCCAGTACTTC. The full variable domain, with segments outside the CDR3 supplied by the reference TRBV19 and TRBJ2-5 proteins, appears as DGGITQSPKYLFRKEGQNVTLSCEQNLNHDAMYWYRQDPGQGLRLIYYSQIVNDFQKGDIAEGYSVSREKKESFPLTVTSAQKNPTAFYLCASSPIGETQYFGPGTRLLVL.